The 24 T cell receptor beta chains below were found in one sample sequenced in a study of blood T cell repertoires in COVID-19. Sequenced by immunoSEQ multiplex PCR; TCRdb stores in-frame clones only, minus some. The sample yields around 70,000 clones, around 86% seen once. Sequenced: peripheral blood. Receptors originate from a woman aged 18-29 years with acute or convalescent COVID-19.

This clone was seen a handful of times. The chain employs TRBV5-1 and TRBJ2-5; 7 nucleotides line up with TRBD1. Per germline, CDR1 SGHRS and CDR2 YFSETQ. The CDR3 extends over 16 amino acids. The V segment lost 0 bases and the J segment 5 bases; nucleotides outside the gene matches: 10. Here the CDR3 DNA reads TGCGCCAGCAGCTTGGGACAGGGTACAGAGGGCGAGACCCAGTACTTC. It encodes CASSLGQGTEGETQYF.

This clone was seen once. V and J are TRBV5-1 and TRBJ1-2; D uncertain. The CDR3 is made up of 15 amino acids. Germline assignment: CDR1 SGHRS and CDR2 YFSETQ. Trimming took 1 base from V and 1 from J, leaving 11 bases between them. For the CDR3, the DNA is TGCGCCAGCAGCTTGTTCCCGGGGAATAACTATGGCTACACCTTC. It specifies CASSLFPGNNYGYTF.

V is TRBV27 and J is TRBJ2-1; 10 nucleotides line up with TRBD2. The germline CDR1 and CDR2 sequences are MNHEY and SMNVEV (reference sequence). The CDR3 length is 16 residues. After removal of 5 bases from V and 6 bases from J, the junction contained 10 bases not matched to a gene. For the CDR3, the DNA is TGTGCCAGCAGTCTCTTCGGGACTAGCGTCGTCAATGAGCAGTTCTTC. Translation: CASSLFGTSVVNEQFF.

This chain joins TRBV30 and TRBJ2-2; a possible D gene is TRBD1 (5 bases). Germline V gene data show CDR1 as GTSNPN and CDR2 as SVGIG (reference sequence). The CDR3 is 14 residues long. Trimming removed 5 bases from V and 5 bases from J, with 15 bases in between. This chain's CDR3 is CAWGLRVRTGELFF. As DNA, the CDR3 is TGTGCCTGGGGGCTCAGGGTACGAACCGGGGAGCTGTTTTTT.

The chain combines TRBV5-5 with TRBJ2-1; 15 positions match TRBD2. The CDR3 is 18 residues long. V lost 3 bases, J lost 10 bases, and 14 bases stayed unmatched. Per germline, CDR1 SGHKS and CDR2 YYEKEE (reference sequence). The CDR3 loop is CASSSSVSGLAGGREQFF. The DNA of the CDR3 is TGTGCCAGCAGCTCCTCTGTCTCCGGACTAGCGGGAGGGCGGGAGCAGTTCTTC.

The chain couples TRBV28 to TRBJ2-4; possibly TRBD2 for D (6 bases). The germline CDR1 and CDR2 sequences are MDHEN and SYDVKM. The CDR3 is made up of 16 amino acids. The V end lost 6 bases, the J end lost 2 bases, and 17 bases lay between the germline ends. The CDR3 loop is CASSPGLFVTKNIQYF. CDR3 bases: TGTGCCAGCAGCCCGGGACTTTTCGTAACCAAAAACATTCAGTACTTC.

This clone appeared once. The CDR3 DNA is TGTGCCACCGCCCAAGGAGGCGAGCAGTACTTC. Amino acids: CATAQGGEQYF. This chain links TRBV6-5 with TRBJ2-7; D might be TRBD2 (5 bases). There are 11 residues in the CDR3. V gave up 10 bases and J gave up 6 bases, with 13 bases separating them. The germline V gene encodes CDR1 MNHEY and CDR2 SVGAGI.

The chain recombines TRBV7-2 with TRBJ1-2, with 8 bases identical to TRBD1. Germline loops: CDR1 SGHTA, CDR2 FQGNSA. With 2 bases clipped from V and 2 bases from J, the junction kept 7 bases outside the gene matches. The CDR3 totals 16 residues. CDR3 residues: CASSLHGQGFNYGYTF. CDR3 in DNA: TGTGCCAGCAGCTTACATGGACAGGGCTTCAACTATGGCTACACCTTC.

The V and J genes are TRBV19 and TRBJ2-5; 10 positions agree with TRBD2. Trimming removed 9 bases from V and 5 bases from J; junction bases left unmatched: 6. Germline V gene sequence: CDR1 LNHDA, CDR2 SQIVND (reference sequence). The CDR3 has 13 amino acids. The CDR3 nucleotides are TGTGCCAGCTCAGCGGGAGGGCCGGAGACCCAGTACTTC. This encodes CASSAGGPETQYF.

This clone was seen once. This rearrangement joins TRBV28 to TRBJ1-1, with a possible D match to TRBD1 (5 bases). The CDR3 consists of 13 residues. Trimming removed 7 bases at V and 3 bases at J, with 12 bases between. Germline CDR1 and CDR2: MDHEN and SYDVKM. CDR3 nucleotide sequence: TGTGCCAGCAACCCCGGGGGGTACACTGAAGCTTTCTTT. Translation gives CASNPGGYTEAFF. The full variable domain, rest sourced from reference TRBV28 and TRBJ1-1, is DVKVTQSSRYLVKRTGEKVFLECVQDMDHENMFWYRQDPGLGLRLIYFSYDVKMKEKGDIPEGYSVSREKKERFSLILESASTNQTSMYLCASNPGGYTEAFFGQGTRLTVV.

V gene TRBV5-1 combines with J gene TRBJ2-5, with D possibly TRBD1 on 5 matching bases. V was shortened by 4 bases and J by 4 bases, with 14 bases between the two germline ends. Germline V CDR1 and CDR2: SGHRS, YFSETQ. The CDR3 totals 14 residues. The CDR3 sequence: CASSPRQSVETQYF. Written as DNA, the CDR3 is TGCGCCAGCAGCCCAAGACAGTCCGTAGAGACCCAGTACTTC.

The chain employs TRBV7-2 and TRBJ2-3; TRBD2 might be the D (5 bases). Trimming cost V 1 base and J 0 bases, with 14 bases left between them. The CDR3 spans 17 residues. Germline CDR1 and CDR2: SGHTA and FQGNSA. The CDR3, as DNA: TGTGCCAGCAGCTTAGTTTCTCGCGGACTTAGCACAGATACGCAGTATTTT. Its protein product is CASSLVSRGLSTDTQYF.

The genes are TRBV28 and TRBJ2-7; TRBD1 agrees at 7 bases. This CDR3 comprises 17 residues. Per germline, CDR1 MDHEN and CDR2 SYDVKM. V gave up 4 bases and J gave up 4 bases; unmatched junction bases: 16. In DNA form, the CDR3 reads TGTGCCAGCAGTTACCGGACAGGCAGTTTTGAGATATACGAGCAGTACTTC. This sequence encodes CASSYRTGSFEIYEQYF.

The CDR3 DNA follows: TGTGCCAGCAGGGGCGGGAACCGCGGGACTTCGTTCTTC. Its translation is CASRGGNRGTSFF. The rearrangement links TRBV12-3 or TRBV12-4 to TRBJ2-1; the D gene is possibly TRBD2 (6 bases). This CDR3 has 13 residues. The V and J ends lost 6 bases and 15 bases respectively, with 21 bases between them.

This chain links TRBV5-4 with TRBJ2-3; possibly TRBD2 for D (6 bases). V was clipped by 4 bases and J by 4 bases, with 19 bases between them. The CDR3 sequence is 16 residues long. Germline V gives CDR1 SGHNT, CDR2 YYREEE (reference sequence). The CDR3 loop is CASSRGRPPGADTQYF. The CDR3 bases are TGTGCCAGCAGCCGGGGGAGACCGCCTGGGGCAGATACGCAGTATTTT.

The V and J genes are TRBV30 and TRBJ1-6, with a tentative D call TRBD1 (6 bases). V was clipped by 3 bases and J by 0 bases, with 12 bases between them. The germline CDR1 and CDR2 sequences are GTSNPN and SVGIG (reference sequence). The CDR3 runs 16 residues. The CDR3 DNA is TGTGCCTGGAGGGATAAGACAGGCTCCTATAATTCACCCCTCCACTTT. Encoded protein: CAWRDKTGSYNSPLHF.

The V and J genes are TRBV3-1 (or the pseudogene TRBV3-2) and TRBJ2-7, with D perhaps TRBD2 (6 bases). Germline V gene lookup returns CDR1 LGHDT and CDR2 YNNKEL (reference sequence). V lost 4 bases to trimming and J lost 4 bases, with 14 bases between them. This CDR3 has 14 amino acids. The CDR3 sequence: CASSPGTPTYEQYF. For the CDR3, the DNA is TGTGCCAGCAGCCCGGGGACTCCTACTTACGAGCAGTACTTC.

The gene calls are TRBV6-5 and TRBJ2-5, with TRBD1 matching over 7 bases. Germline CDR1 reads MNHEY; CDR2 reads SVGAGI. The CDR3 contains 13 residues. V lost 7 bases and J lost 1; bases outside the gene matches: 3. In nucleotides, the CDR3 is TGTGCCAGCACTCAGGGGGTCCAAGAGACCCAGTACTTC. It encodes CASTQGVQETQYF.

V usage is TRBV5-1 and J usage is TRBJ2-1; perhaps TRBD2 as D (6 bases). Germline CDR1 SGHRS, CDR2 YFSETQ. CDR3 size: 14 residues. The V end was cut by 2 bases, the J end by 5 bases, with 11 bases between. As DNA, the CDR3 is TGCGCCAGCAGCTTCGGGAGTGGGGACAATGAGCAGTTCTTC. Its translation is CASSFGSGDNEQFF. Complete variable domain (other parts from reference TRBV5-1 and TRBJ2-1): KAGVTQTPRYLIKTRGQQVTLSCSPISGHRSVSWYQQTPGQGLQFLFEYFSETQRNKGNFPGRFSGRQFSNSRSEMNVSTLELGDSALYLCASSFGSGDNEQFFGPGTRLTVL.

The gene calls are TRBV6-2 or TRBV6-3 and TRBJ2-3; D possibly corresponds to TRBD1 (5 bases). Germline-derived CDR1 and CDR2 are MNHEY and SVGEGT. V lost 2 bases and J 4 bases, leaving 10 bases between the germline ends. CDR3 length: 14 amino acids. The DNA of the CDR3 is TGTGCCAGCAGTTACCCAGACAGCTCAGATACGCAGTATTTT. Its translation: CASSYPDSSDTQYF.

J is TRBJ2-5 and V is TRBV18, with D possibly matching TRBD1 (5 bases). Deletions cut 4 bases from V and 2 bases from J, with 8 bases between. The CDR3 is made up of 13 amino acids. In germline, CDR1 is KGHSH, CDR2 LQKENI. CDR3 nucleotide sequence: TGTGCCAGCTCACTGACAGCTCAAGAGACCCAGTACTTC. Translated, it gives CASSLTAQETQYF.

The J gene is TRBJ2-4, the V gene TRBV29-1, with D perhaps TRBD1 (5 bases). V was cut by 2 bases and J by 3 bases, with 8 bases left in between. This CDR3 has 13 amino acids. The germline V gene has CDR1 SQVTM and CDR2 ANQGSEA. The CDR3 nucleotides read TGCAGCGTTGAAATAGGGGTCAAAAACATTCAGTACTTC. Translated, it gives CSVEIGVKNIQYF. Variable domain in full (rest from reference TRBV29-1 and TRBJ2-4): SAVISQKPSRDICQRGTSLTIQCQVDSQVTMMFWYRQQPGQSLTLIATANQGSEATYESGFVIDKFPISRPNLTFSTLTVSNMSPEDSSIYLCSVEIGVKNIQYFGAGTRLSVL.

This CDR3 is CASSGYRELNTEAFF. In DNA form, the CDR3 reads TGTGCCAGCAGCGGATACAGAGAATTGAACACTGAAGCTTTCTTT. This chain connects TRBV11-2 to TRBJ1-1; D is undetermined. This CDR3 comprises 15 residues. The V gene's germline CDR1 is SGHAT and CDR2 FQNNGV. V lost 5 bases and J lost 0, with 13 bases in between.

The CDR3 here is CASSLGPGFVNYGYTF. The CDR3 DNA follows: TGTGCCAGCAGCTTAGGACCAGGGTTTGTTAACTATGGCTACACCTTC. The chain carries TRBV7-9 and TRBJ1-2, with a weak D call TRBD1 (5 bases). The V end lost 1 base, the J end lost 1 base, and 13 bases lay between the germline ends. This CDR3 region has 16 residues. Per germline, CDR1 SEHNR and CDR2 FQNEAQ (reference sequence).